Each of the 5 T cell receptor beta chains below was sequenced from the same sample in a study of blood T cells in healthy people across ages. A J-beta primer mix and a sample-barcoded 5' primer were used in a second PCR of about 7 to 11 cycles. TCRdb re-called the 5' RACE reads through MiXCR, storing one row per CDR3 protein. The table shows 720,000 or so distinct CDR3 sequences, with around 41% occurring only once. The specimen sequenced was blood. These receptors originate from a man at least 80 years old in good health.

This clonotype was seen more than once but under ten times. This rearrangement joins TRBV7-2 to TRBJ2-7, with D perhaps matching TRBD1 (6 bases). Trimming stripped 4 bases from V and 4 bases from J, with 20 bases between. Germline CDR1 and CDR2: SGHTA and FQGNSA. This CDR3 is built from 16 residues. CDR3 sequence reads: CASSSLQGWGGYEQYF. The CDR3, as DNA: TGTGCCAGCAGCTCCCTACAGGGATGGGGCGGTTACGAGCAGTACTTC.

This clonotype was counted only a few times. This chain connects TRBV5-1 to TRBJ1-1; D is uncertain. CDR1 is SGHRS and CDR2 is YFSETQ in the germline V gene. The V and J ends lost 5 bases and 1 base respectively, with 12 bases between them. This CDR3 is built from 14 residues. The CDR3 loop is CASSQKGGNTEAFF. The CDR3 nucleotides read TGCGCCAGCAGTCAAAAAGGAGGGAACACTGAAGCTTTCTTT. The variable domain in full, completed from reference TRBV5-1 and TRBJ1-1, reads KAGVTQTPRYLIKTRGQQVTLSCSPISGHRSVSWYQQTPGQGLQFLFEYFSETQRNKGNFPGRFSGRQFSNSRSEMNVSTLELGDSALYLCASSQKGGNTEAFFGQGTRLTVV.

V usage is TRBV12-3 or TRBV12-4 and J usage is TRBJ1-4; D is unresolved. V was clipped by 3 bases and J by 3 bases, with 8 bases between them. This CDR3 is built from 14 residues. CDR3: CASSFSIANEKLFF. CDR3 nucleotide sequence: TGTGCCAGCAGTTTCAGTATCGCTAATGAAAAACTGTTTTTT.

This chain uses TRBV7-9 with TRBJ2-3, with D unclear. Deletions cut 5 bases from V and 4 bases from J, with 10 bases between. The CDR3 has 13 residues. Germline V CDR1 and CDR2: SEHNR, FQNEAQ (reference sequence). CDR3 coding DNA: TGTGCCAGCAGCGTGAGTGGATCAGATACGCAGTATTTT. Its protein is CASSVSGSDTQYF.

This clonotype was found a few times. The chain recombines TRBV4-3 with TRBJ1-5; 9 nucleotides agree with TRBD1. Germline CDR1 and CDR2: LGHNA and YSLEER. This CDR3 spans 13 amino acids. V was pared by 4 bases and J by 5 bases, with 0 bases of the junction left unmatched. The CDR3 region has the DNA TGCGCCAGCAGCCGACAGGGGGATCAGCCCCAGCATTTT. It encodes CASSRQGDQPQHF.